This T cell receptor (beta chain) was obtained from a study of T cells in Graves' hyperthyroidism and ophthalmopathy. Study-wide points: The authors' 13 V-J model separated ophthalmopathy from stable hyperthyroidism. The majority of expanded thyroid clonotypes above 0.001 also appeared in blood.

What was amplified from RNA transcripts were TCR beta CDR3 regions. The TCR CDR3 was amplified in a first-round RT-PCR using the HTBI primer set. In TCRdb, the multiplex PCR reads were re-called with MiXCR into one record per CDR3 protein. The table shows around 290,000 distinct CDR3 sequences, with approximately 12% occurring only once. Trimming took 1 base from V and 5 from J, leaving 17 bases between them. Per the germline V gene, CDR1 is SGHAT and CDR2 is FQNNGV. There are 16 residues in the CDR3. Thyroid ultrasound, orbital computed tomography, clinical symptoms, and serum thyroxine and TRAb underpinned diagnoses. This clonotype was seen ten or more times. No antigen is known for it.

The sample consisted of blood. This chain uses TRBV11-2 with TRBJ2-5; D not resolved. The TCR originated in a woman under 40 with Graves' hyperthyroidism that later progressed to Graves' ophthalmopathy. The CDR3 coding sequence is TGTGCCAGCAGCTTAGTAGTGCCCTCATCCCAGGAGACCCAGTACTTC. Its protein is CASSLVVPSSQETQYF.